The clone carrying this TCR beta chain was seen only once. This sample was taken from a study of OX40 agonist ivuxolimab in advanced cancers. TCRdb's copy holds only in-frame clones and misses some; the assay was immunoSEQ multiplex PCR. Here the sample spans about 86,000 clones, 87% being singletons. The material sequenced was CD4+ or CD8+ T cells sorted from blood, taken in a trial of the OX40 agonist ivuxolimab. The TCR was taken from an adult with an advanced solid tumor such as melanoma, head and neck, liver or kidney cancer.

Written as DNA, the CDR3 is TGTGCCAGTAGTATTCGGGGGACAGGGCGATTAATCGTCTATGGCTACACCTTC. Protein sequence: CASSIRGTGRLIVYGYTF. The chain is built from TRBV19 and TRBJ1-2; 9 bases are a match to TRBD1. This CDR3 contains 18 residues. Per germline, CDR1 LNHDA and CDR2 SQIVND (reference sequence). J lost 4 bases, V lost 3 bases, and 15 bases had no gene match.